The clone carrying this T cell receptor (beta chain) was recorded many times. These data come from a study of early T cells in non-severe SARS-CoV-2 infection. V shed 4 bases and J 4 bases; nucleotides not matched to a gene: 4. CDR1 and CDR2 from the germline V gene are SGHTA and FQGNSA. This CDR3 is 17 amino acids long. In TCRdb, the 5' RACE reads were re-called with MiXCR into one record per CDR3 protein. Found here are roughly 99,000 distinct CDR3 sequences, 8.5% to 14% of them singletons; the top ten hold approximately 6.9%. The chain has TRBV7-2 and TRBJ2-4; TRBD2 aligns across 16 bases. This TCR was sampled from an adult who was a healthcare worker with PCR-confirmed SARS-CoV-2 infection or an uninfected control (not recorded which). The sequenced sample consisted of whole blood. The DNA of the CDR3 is TGTGCCAGCAGCTCTCCGGGACTAGCGGGGGGGAAAAACATTCAGTACTTC. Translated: CASSSPGLAGGKNIQYF.